What follows are 7 T cell receptor beta chains derived from one specimen sequenced in a study of Ad26.COV2.S vaccination and SARS-CoV-2 variants. Treatment reported: some 20 received Ad26.COV2.S at low or high dose, single or two shots; 5 received placebo; per-sample allocation not given. Collection of the samples took place on day 63 after the first injection of vaccine or placebo. Repertoires were generated with immunoSEQ multiplex PCR, while TCRdb's copy carries only in-frame clones and drops some. The data contain some 290,000 clones, 86% of them singletons. This material consisted of peripheral blood, taken in a trial of Ad26.COV2.S vaccine versus placebo. These receptors were collected from a person aged 18 to 59 who received the Ad26.COV2.S COVID-19 vaccine or a placebo.

This chain connects TRBV5-1 to TRBJ2-3; 8 nucleotides match TRBD1. Germline values: CDR1 SGHRS, CDR2 YFSETQ. V trimming: 3 bases; J trimming: 3 bases; junction bases outside the gene matches: 9. The CDR3 runs 16 residues. CDR3 in amino acids: CASSSETGARTDTQYF. CDR3 DNA sequence: TGCGCCAGCAGCTCCGAGACAGGGGCGCGGACAGATACGCAGTATTTT.

The chain is built from TRBV30 and TRBJ2-5, with TRBD1 matching 8 bases. This CDR3 spans 15 amino acids. Germline V gene data show CDR1 as GTSNPN and CDR2 as SVGIG (reference sequence). The J segment lost 5 bases and the V segment lost 2 bases, leaving 10 bases of the junction unmatched. CDR3 protein: CAWSYPGGGRETQYF. CDR3 DNA: TGTGCCTGGAGTTACCCAGGGGGCGGTAGGGAGACCCAGTACTTC.

The gene calls are TRBV5-6 and TRBJ2-7; TRBD2 matches at 8 bases. V gave up 6 bases and J gave up 7 bases; unmatched junction bases: 15. The CDR3 is 15 residues long. Germline V lookup: CDR1 SGHDT, CDR2 YYEEEE. The DNA for the CDR3 is TGTGCCAGCACCACCCCCGGGGGGGGGCTGGGGGAGCAGTACTTC. It codes for CASTTPGGGLGEQYF. The entire variable domain, with the rest obtained from reference TRBV5-6 and TRBJ2-7, is as follows: DAGVTQSPTHLIKTRGQQVTLRCSPKSGHDTVSWYQQALGQGPQFIFQYYEEEERQRGNFPDRFSGHQFPNYSSELNVNALLLGDSALYLCASTTPGGGLGEQYFGPGTRLTVT.

This clone was found once. CDR3 nucleotide sequence: TGTGCCAGCAGCTTAGTAAAAAGCTCCTATAATTCACCCCTCCACTTT. Amino acid sequence: CASSLVKSSYNSPLHF. The gene calls are TRBV5-6 and TRBJ1-6; no clear D gene. Germline V gene data show CDR1 as SGHDT and CDR2 as YYEEEE. There are 16 residues in the CDR3. V was cut by 2 bases and J by 0 bases, with 9 bases left in between.

The CDR3 nucleotides read TGTGCCAGCACCCCGGGTTTTGGGCAGTTCTTC. Its translation is CASTPGFGQFF. The genes are TRBV11-2 and TRBJ2-1, with no clear D. The V end lost 7 bases, the J end lost 12 bases, and 13 bases lay between the germline ends. CDR3 length: 11 amino acids. Germline values: CDR1 SGHAT, CDR2 FQNNGV.

CDR3 sequence (DNA): TGCGCCAGCAGCATTAACTCCGGAGGGGGATCGGATGAGCAGTTCTTC. Translating gives CASSINSGGGSDEQFF. The chain couples TRBV5-1 to TRBJ2-1; either TRBD1 or TRBD2 may fit D (6 bases each). CDR1 SGHRS and CDR2 YFSETQ come from the germline V gene. V was clipped by 4 bases and J by 8 bases, with 22 bases between them. The CDR3 spans 16 residues.

This rearrangement joins TRBV18 to TRBJ2-3; D uncertain. CDR1 is KGHSH and CDR2 is LQKENI in the germline V gene. The V end was cut by 6 bases, the J end by 4 bases, with 17 bases between. The CDR3 spans 15 residues. The CDR3 DNA reads as TGTGCCAGCTCCCTGGACGCAGGTGTATCAGATACGCAGTATTTT. It translates to CASSLDAGVSDTQYF.